A selection of T cell receptor beta chains follows, all from one sample in a study of blood T cells in healthy people across ages. TCRdb reanalysed the 5' RACE reads using MiXCR and keeps one entry per CDR3 protein. The profile shows some 700,000 distinct CDR3 sequences, around 46% of them singletons. The sequencing sample was made of blood. These receptor sequences come from an older woman in good health. CDR3s include the opening cysteine and the closing phenylalanine or tryptophan. A D gene is named only where the DNA matches it firmly. Rows may omit the clone size; those that give it use once, few, many or a size class.

D gene	J gene	V gene	clone size	CDR3 DNA	CDR3 protein
TRBD2	TRBJ2-5	TRBV20-1	once	TGCAGTACTAGGGGACTAGAAGAGGGTGAGCAGTACTTC	CSTRGLEEGEQYF
TRBD2	TRBJ2-7	TRBV4-2	few	TGTGCCAGCAGCCAAGAGGCAGCGGGGGGGCCGTACGAGCAGTACTTC	CASSQEAAGGPYEQYF
TRBD2	TRBJ2-3	TRBV20-1	NA	TGCAGTGCTAGGGGGATGGGACTAGCGGGAGCAGATACGCAGTATTTT	CSARGMGLAGADTQYF
NA	TRBJ1-1	TRBV20-1	NA	TGCAGTGCTCCATGGGGTCTCGCTGAAGCTTTCTTT	CSAPWGLAEAFF
NA	TRBJ2-3	TRBV9	NA	TGTGCCAGCAGTATGGGGTCGCTAGCTACAGATACGCAGTATTTT	CASSMGSLATDTQYF
TRBD1	TRBJ2-7	TRBV4-2	NA	TGTGCCAGCAGCCGACATAAAACGACCGGGACAGGGGGTAGCTACGAGCAGTACTTC	CASSRHKTTGTGGSYEQYF
NA	TRBJ2-7	TRBV27	NA	TGTGCCAGCAGTTTACTTCCGGACTACGAGCAGTACTTC	CASSLLPDYEQYF
NA	TRBJ2-1	TRBV18	NA	TGTGCCAGCTCACCACTGACACCGTACAATGAGCAGTTCTTC	CASSPLTPYNEQFF
NA	TRBJ1-3	TRBV20-1	NA	TGCAGTGCTAGAGATGGCGCCAGCTCTGGAAACACCATATATTTT	CSARDGASSGNTIYF
NA	TRBJ2-6	TRBV30	NA	TGTGCCTGGAGTGTTTACAAGACCGGGGCCAACGTCCTGACTTTC	CAWSVYKTGANVLTF
NA	TRBJ2-5	TRBV13	NA	TGTGCCAGCACCCGAACGGGAATCCGAGAGACCCAGTACTTC	CASTRTGIRETQYF
NA	TRBJ1-4	TRBV30	NA	TGTGCCTCGGACAGAAATAATGAAAAACTGTTTTTT	CASDRNNEKLFF
NA	TRBJ2-7	TRBV18	NA	TGTGCCAGCTCACCCCCATCTCAGAACGAGCAGTACTTC	CASSPPSQNEQYF
TRBD2	TRBJ2-7	TRBV28	NA	TGTGCCAGCGGCGGACCGGGAGGGCCTAGCTACGAGCAGTACTTC	CASGGPGGPSYEQYF
TRBD2	TRBJ2-1	TRBV6-1	NA	TGTGCCAGCGCGACTAGCGACAGCTCCTACAATGAGCAGTTCTTC	CASATSDSSYNEQFF
NA	TRBJ2-7	TRBV14	NA	TGTGCCAGCAGCCCGCAGGGTTTTTCCTACGAGCAGTACTTC	CASSPQGFSYEQYF
NA	TRBJ1-2	TRBV7-9	NA	TGTGCCAGCAGCTTAGGATCTGCAGGGGACGGCTACACCTTC	CASSLGSAGDGYTF
TRBD2	TRBJ2-3	TRBV2	NA	TGTGCCAGCATCCTAGCGGGAGGGGATACGCAGTATTTT	CASILAGGDTQYF
NA	TRBJ1-2	TRBV7-2	few	TGTGCCAGCAGCTTAGCGCTTTCGGAGGGCTACACCTTC	CASSLALSEGYTF
NA	TRBJ2-6	TRBV28	NA	TGTGCCAGCAGTTTAAGGGCAGTCTCTGGGGCCAACGTCCTGACTTTC	CASSLRAVSGANVLTF
NA	TRBJ1-4	TRBV12-3/TRBV12-4	NA	TGTGCCAGCACCTTACCTGAGGCAGCCGAGTATGAAAAACTGTTTTTT	CASTLPEAAEYEKLFF
NA	TRBJ2-5	TRBV7-2	many	TGTGCCAGCAGCCCGCCCCCAGCGTCAGAGACCCAGTACTTC	CASSPPPASETQYF
TRBD2	TRBJ2-5	TRBV20-1	once	TGCAGTGTTAGGGCGGGGGGCCCAGAGACCCAGTACTTC	CSVRAGGPETQYF
NA	TRBJ2-3	TRBV5-1	NA	TGCGCCAGCAGCCTCGCACAGATAGGAGGCACAGATACGCAGTATTTT	CASSLAQIGGTDTQYF
NA	TRBJ2-7	TRBV29-1	NA	TGCAGCGCCTCCGTTGGGTACGAGCAGTACTTC	CSASVGYEQYF
NA	TRBJ2-4	TRBV18	few	TGTGCCAGCTCACCACGACAGTTCCCCAAAAACATTCAGTACTTC	CASSPRQFPKNIQYF
NA	TRBJ2-5	TRBV4-3	many	TGCGCCAGCAGCCAAAATGGGAGGGGGCAGGAGACCCAGTACTTC	CASSQNGRGQETQYF
NA	TRBJ1-5	TRBV12-3/TRBV12-4	few	TGTGCCAGCAGTTTATGGTCCCCCGGAGGAGATCAGCCCCAGCATTTT	CASSLWSPGGDQPQHF
NA	TRBJ2-7	TRBV20-1	few	TGCAGTGCTAGAGATTTGGGGACGGTCTACGAGCAGTACTTC	CSARDLGTVYEQYF
NA	TRBJ2-7	TRBV13	NA	TGTGCCAGCAGCTTGCTGGGATTTAGCTCCTACGAGCAGTACTTC	CASSLLGFSSYEQYF
NA	TRBJ2-1	TRBV20-1	many	TGCAGTGCCTCACATTGGGGGGAAAATGAGCAGTTCTTC	CSASHWGENEQFF
NA	TRBJ2-7	TRBV12-3/TRBV12-4	many	TGTGCCAGCAGTTTAGGACTAAGCAGATACGAGCAGTACTTC	CASSLGLSRYEQYF
TRBD1	TRBJ2-1	TRBV7-3	NA	TGTGCCAGCTCGGCAGGGACAGATTCCCGGGGTGAGCAGTTCTTC	CASSAGTDSRGEQFF
NA	TRBJ2-6	TRBV11-2	NA	TGTGCCAGCAGCTTAGAGGGGGTCTCTGGGGCCAACGTCCTGACTTTC	CASSLEGVSGANVLTF
NA	TRBJ2-7	TRBV7-3	NA	TGTGCCAGCAGGTGGAGGGGCTACGAGCAGTACTTC	CASRWRGYEQYF
TRBD1	TRBJ1-2	TRBV6-6	NA	TGTGCCAGCAGTGACAGGGGAGACTATGGCTACACCTTC	CASSDRGDYGYTF
TRBD1	TRBJ2-3	TRBV18	NA	TGTGCCAGCTCAGCAGCCGGGACAGGGAACACAGATACGCAGTATTTT	CASSAAGTGNTDTQYF
NA	TRBJ2-2	TRBV2	NA	TGTGCCAGCAGCCAGGGGGGGGGGAACACCGGGGAGCTGTTTTTT	CASSQGGGNTGELFF
NA	TRBJ2-5	TRBV7-2	many	TGTGCCAGCAGCTTAAGCGGACAGAAACAAGAGACCCAGTACTTC	CASSLSGQKQETQYF
TRBD2	TRBJ2-1	TRBV7-9	few	TGTGCCAGCAGCCCACCTAGCGGGTACAACAATGAGCAGTTCTTC	CASSPPSGYNNEQFF
NA	TRBJ2-3	TRBV9	many	TGTGCCAGCAGCGTAGGGAGCGTTAGCACAGATACGCAGTATTTT	CASSVGSVSTDTQYF